This entry is about one T cell receptor (beta chain). Its antigen specificity is not known. Per-base quality was not reported, and no clone a single base away is much larger than it. Library preparation was by 5' RACE. Sequencing used an Illumina HiSeq 2500. The second PCR ran for roughly 7 to 12 cycles and used a J-beta primer mix along with a sample-barcoded 5' primer. Each TCR beta cDNA molecule received a unique molecular identifier from a template-switch 5' adaptor carrying 12 random nucleotides. At least 2.5 million CDR3-containing paired-end reads were obtained from each sample. The Mint cDNA synthesis kit, primed by a TRBC-specific oligonucleotide, was used to synthesize first-strand cDNA from all RNA. After uracil-DNA glycosylase treatment, a first 18-cycle PCR used universal primers M1SS and BC2_uni_R on all cDNA. As for how the authors treated the data: Each sample was normalized by randomly selecting 1 million high-quality reads, each carrying a distinct molecular identifier. Reads with shared molecular identifiers were discarded instead of being binned into consensus sequences. CDR3 identification, clonotype clustering and error correction used MiTCR with a Q25 quality threshold and the strictest error-elimination algorithm. A nonparametric unseen species model with Euler transformation was used to estimate lower-bound total TCR beta diversity. The public sequencing data were trimmed at Q25 with fastp and processed into clonotypes with MiXCR by TCRdb, which kept only in-frame beta chains. Here each entry gathers all rows of one CDR3 protein and keeps the most common genes and DNA. The V and J calls shown here were made by TCRdb, not taken from the authors' results. This sample gives roughly 800,000 distinct CDR3 sequences in total; 58% of them show up just once. Of the sample, about 20% falls within the top ten clones.

Donors were a few dozen systemically healthy Caucasian individuals from Russia aged roughly 6 to 95 years. Roughly 10 milliliters of peripheral blood were collected from each donor into EDTA-treated Vacutainer tubes. PBMCs were isolated by Ficoll-Paque density-gradient centrifugation, with at least 6 million obtained per sample. Trizol reagent was used to extract total RNA from the PBMCs, yielding at least 6 micrograms per sample. For every donor, an aliquot of PBMCs went through flow cytometry to measure the percentages of naive CD45RAhigh/CD27high T cells. These data belong to a study of blood T cells in healthy people across ages (dated by TCRdb to 2015 to 2017). At the level of the whole study: In model experiments, template switching captured about one uniquely barcoded TCR beta cDNA molecule for every two T cells. To avoid experimental bias, donors of different ages were spread randomly across the sequencing lanes. Two additional independent replicas of 1 million unique cDNA reads from the same blood draw were analyzed for two donors (one aged 18 to 29 and one aged 80 or older). The study measured age-related changes in TCR beta repertoire diversity using deep sequencing normalized with unique cDNA molecular identifiers. Four age groups were formed from the donors: young (average 16 years), middle-aged (around 37), aged (approximately 60) and long-lived (roughly 81).

General findings and caveats noted by the study authors: Because the CMV infection status of the donors was unknown, age-related changes in expanded clonotypes may potentially have been confounded. Observed TCR beta diversity per million T cells fell roughly linearly with age, and a significant reduction was already apparent by age about 43. Compared with the aged group, the long-lived group had more naive CD4+ T cells, fewer expanded clones and increased TCR diversity, suggesting age selection. The percentage of naive T cells measured by flow cytometry correlated strongly with observed TCR beta diversity. Total diversity estimates from one million sequenced T cells were considered lower bounds and underestimates. Because profiling used bulk unsorted PBMCs, naive and antigen-experienced compartments could not be compared conclusively.

The CDR3 starts with the cysteine, ends with the phenylalanine, and has 13 residues. The read is trimmed to its CDR3 DNA, 39 bases read in frame from base 1. V is clipped by 0 bases and J by 9 bases, and the sequence between their germline boundaries is 12 bases long. The germline V gene (reference sequence) gives CDR1 as DFQATT and CDR2 as SNEGSKA. The V and J genes are TRBV20-1 and TRBJ2-1; too little of a D gene remains to name it. What was sequenced was blood. This receptor was taken from a man aged 25-45 years in good health. Read as DNA, the sequence is TGCAGTGCTAGAGATTCCGACATGGGTGAGCAGTTCTTC. It translates to CSARDSDMGEQFF.